The clone carrying this T cell receptor beta chain was recorded once. The data were taken from a study of shared clonotypes between healthy human individuals. Study context: Samples came from two female and a few male donors aged 18 to 49.

Using immunoSEQ multiplex PCR, the repertoire was profiled, and TCRdb retains in-frame clones only, with some absent. The table includes some 2,500,000 clones, 93% detected once. Trimming removed 4 bases from V and 2 bases from J, with 17 bases in between. The CDR3 loop spans 16 amino acids. Germline V gene data show CDR1 as SGDLS and CDR2 as YYNGEE. Every contributor of samples was a Caucasian grown-up residing in Nashville, Tennessee. The clonotype was recovered from a man aged 18 to 30 in good health. Some clones in this sample may be carry-over from other donors' samples. V is TRBV9 and J is TRBJ2-3, with D tentatively TRBD2 (6 bases). Material for sequencing was naive CD4+ T cells from PBMCs. Subset described: CD45RA+ positively selected. For the CDR3, the DNA is TGTGCCAGCAGCTCCCGGGAGCCGCCCCCCACAGATACGCAGTATTTT. As protein: CASSSREPPPTDTQYF.